The next 24 T cell receptor beta chains were all read from a single sample in a study of T cell repertoires in cytomegalovirus infection. TCRdb recomputed calls from the reads with MiXCR, one row per CDR3 protein. The repertoire has some 130,000 distinct CDR3 sequences, about 32% of them found once; the top ten carry around 50%. These receptors have no identified antigens. This specimen consisted of CD8+ T cells from cultured PBMCs, obtained from culture after CMV antigen stimulation. The receptors derive from a human donor in good health (CMV status not recorded). Some clones in this sample may be carry-over from other donors' samples.

This chain connects TRBV6-5 to TRBJ1-2; a possible D gene is TRBD1 (6 bases). This CDR3 is 14 amino acids long. Trimming pared 5 bases from V and 9 bases from J, leaving 19 bases between. Germline-derived CDR1 and CDR2 are MNHEY and SVGAGI. The CDR3 is CASSDDGRGHRYTF. The CDR3 DNA is TGTGCCAGCAGTGATGACGGCAGGGGACACCGCTACACCTTC.

The table lists this clonotype with many counts. The chain has TRBV28 and TRBJ2-3, with D maybe TRBD1 (6 bases). CDR1 and CDR2 (germline): MDHEN, SYDVKM. V lost 6 bases and J lost 5, with 15 bases in between. This CDR3 contains 14 residues. The CDR3 DNA reads TGTGCCAGCAGCCGACCGACAGGAGTAGATACGCAGTATTTT. It codes for CASSRPTGVDTQYF.

This clonotype was detected many times. The genes are TRBV7-9 and TRBJ2-1; D not resolved. The CDR3 is made up of 15 amino acids. Trimming removed 1 base at V and 2 bases at J, with 9 bases between. Germline values: CDR1 SEHNR, CDR2 FQNEAQ (reference sequence). CDR3 nucleotides: TGTGCCAGCAGCTTAGTAGGTGGAGCCTACAATGAGCAGTTCTTC. Its translation is CASSLVGGAYNEQFF.

V gene TRBV15 combines with J gene TRBJ2-2; 11 bases are a match to TRBD1. This CDR3 has 15 residues. Losses at the gene ends were 4 bases for V and 3 bases for J; bases not matched to a gene: 1. Per germline, CDR1 LNHNV and CDR2 YYDKDF (reference sequence). CDR3 bases: TGTGCCACCAGCATGGGACAGGGGGACACCGGGGAGCTGTTTTTT. Protein product: CATSMGQGDTGELFF. Full variable domain (missing parts from reference TRBV15 and TRBJ2-2): DAMVIQNPRYQVTQFGKPVTLSCSQTLNHNVMYWYQQKSSQAPKLLFHYYDKDFNNEADTPDNFQSRRPNTSFCFLDIRSPGLGDTAMYLCATSMGQGDTGELFFGEGSRLTVL.

The chain links TRBV6-6 to TRBJ1-5; D gene unclear. Germline assignment: CDR1 MNHNY and CDR2 SVGAGI (reference sequence). The CDR3 runs 15 residues. The V end lost 7 bases, the J end lost 3 bases, and 16 bases lay between the germline ends. CDR3 DNA sequence: TGTGCCAGCAATACCCCGGGGATTAACAATCAGCCCCAGCATTTT. It is translated as CASNTPGINNQPQHF.

This clonotype was observed a handful of times. The V gene is TRBV6-2 or TRBV6-3, the J gene TRBJ2-1; D assignment may be TRBD1 or TRBD2 (5 bases each). CDR3 length: 15 residues. V was shortened by 6 bases and J by 3 bases, with 15 bases between the two germline ends. CDR1 and CDR2 (germline): MNHEY, SVGEGT. The CDR3 protein is CASSLRDLSYNEQFF. Written as DNA, the CDR3 is TGTGCCAGCAGCCTCCGGGACCTGAGCTACAATGAGCAGTTCTTC.

This chain uses TRBV29-1 with TRBJ1-2; TRBD1 aligns across 7 bases. CDR1 is SQVTM and CDR2 is ANQGSEA in the germline V gene. With V trimmed by 3 bases and J by 2 bases, 3 bases remained unmatched. The CDR3 is made up of 13 amino acids. The DNA of the CDR3 is TGCAGCGTTGAGGGGACAGCAAACTATGGCTACACCTTC. Residues: CSVEGTANYGYTF.

As to this clonotype: A read error is possible here, since a much larger clone lies one base away. The V call is TRBV9, the J call TRBJ2-7; TRBD1 matches 7 bases. After removal of 3 bases from V and 7 bases from J, the junction contained 13 bases not matched to a gene. The CDR3 is 15 amino acids. The germline V gene encodes CDR1 SGDLS and CDR2 YYNGEE. The CDR3 DNA is TGTGCCAGCAGCGGGAGACAGGGCAACATGAAAGAGCAGTACTTC. It encodes CASSGRQGNMKEQYF.

The chain recombines TRBV20-1 with TRBJ1-2; D not certain. V gave up 3 bases and J gave up 0 bases, with 8 bases separating them. Germline V CDR1 and CDR2: DFQATT, SNEGSKA (reference sequence). This CDR3 has 13 residues. The CDR3 protein is CSASRTANYGYTF. CDR3 DNA: TGCAGTGCTAGTCGGACGGCTAACTATGGCTACACCTTC.

V gene TRBV7-7 combines with J gene TRBJ1-6; D call uncertain. V lost 6 bases and J lost 14, with 26 bases in between. The CDR3 extends over 16 amino acids. Germline CDR1 reads SSHAT; CDR2 reads FNYEAQ (reference sequence). DNA of the CDR3: TGTGCCAGCAGGGAGGATAATGCCGACGGGGTTAGAACCCTCCACTTT. It codes for CASREDNADGVRTLHF.

V usage is TRBV27 and J usage is TRBJ1-6; D call uncertain. Trimming took 3 bases from V and 5 from J, leaving 2 bases between them. CDR1 and CDR2 (germline): MNHEY, SMNVEV (reference sequence). This CDR3 spans 12 amino acids. CDR3: CASSFNNSPLHF. The CDR3 nucleotides read TGTGCCAGCAGTTTCAATAATTCACCCCTCCACTTT.

This clonotype was observed a few times. V usage is TRBV27 and J usage is TRBJ1-1; tentatively, D is TRBD1 (5 bases). The V gene lost 7 bases and the J gene lost 1 base, with 13 bases spanning the gap. CDR3 size: 14 residues. The germline V gene encodes CDR1 MNHEY and CDR2 SMNVEV (reference sequence). Here the CDR3 reads CASKAGGGNTEAFF. The CDR3 DNA follows: TGTGCCAGCAAGGCCGGGGGAGGGAACACTGAAGCTTTCTTT.

The chain uses TRBV11-2 and TRBJ2-1; possibly TRBD2 for D (7 bases). Germline V gene data show CDR1 as SGHAT and CDR2 as FQNNGV. The CDR3 is 18 amino acids. V was trimmed by 1 base and J by 3 bases, leaving 19 bases between them. CDR3 DNA: TGTGCCAGCAGCTTAGGTTATGGGGGGGGGGGCCTCTACAATGAGCAGTTCTTC. Translating it yields CASSLGYGGGGLYNEQFF. Supplemented by reference TRBV11-2 and TRBJ2-1, the full variable domain reads EAGVAQSPRYKIIEKRQSVAFWCNPISGHATLYWYQQILGQGPKLLIQFQNNGVVDDSQLPKDRFSAERLKGVDSTLKIQPAKLEDSAVYLCASSLGYGGGGLYNEQFFGPGTRLTVL.

This clonotype was seen a few times. The chain recombines TRBV11-2 with TRBJ1-1, with no clear D. The V end was cut by 0 bases, the J end by 0 bases, with 8 bases between. Germline V gene lookup returns CDR1 SGHAT and CDR2 FQNNGV. CDR3 length: 15 residues. The CDR3 DNA sequence: TGTGCCAGCAGCTTAGATCTGGGGATGAACACTGAAGCTTTCTTT. It specifies CASSLDLGMNTEAFF.

The chain has TRBV28 and TRBJ1-5; a possible D gene is TRBD1 (5 bases). CDR1 is MDHEN and CDR2 is SYDVKM in the germline V gene. The ends were cut back, 1 base at V and 4 bases at J, with 14 bases in the middle. This CDR3 spans 16 amino acids. This CDR3 reads CASSLSPGHLNQPQHF. As DNA, the CDR3 is TGTGCCAGCAGTTTATCCCCCGGACACTTGAATCAGCCCCAGCATTTT.

The chain links TRBV7-6 to TRBJ2-3; a weak D match, TRBD2 (6 bases). CDR3 length: 15 residues. Trimming pared 5 bases from V and 1 base from J, leaving 13 bases between. In germline, CDR1 is SGHVS, CDR2 FNYEAQ. The CDR3 is CASSVPGGGTDTQYF. In DNA, the CDR3 is TGTGCCAGCAGCGTCCCGGGCGGGGGCACAGATACGCAGTATTTT.

This clonotype was observed at least ten times. This rearrangement joins TRBV2 to TRBJ2-7, with 7 bases fitting TRBD1. J gave up 2 bases and V 4 bases, and 5 bases lay outside the gene matches. Germline CDR1 is SNHLY and CDR2 is FYNNEI. This CDR3 spans 14 amino acids. The CDR3 DNA reads TGTGCCAGCAGTGGGGGACAGAGCACCTACGAGCAGTACTTC. This translates into CASSGGQSTYEQYF. The full variable domain, with the rest looked up from reference TRBV2 and TRBJ2-7, is EPEVTQTPSHQVTQMGQEVILRCVPISNHLYFYWYRQILGQKVEFLVSFYNNEISEKSEIFDDQFSVERPDGSNFTLKIRSTKLEDSAMYFCASSGGQSTYEQYFGPGTRLTVT.

Notes on this clonotype: An end of the junction differs from the germline gene, which may be a read error. The chain carries TRBV7-8 and TRBJ2-1, with a weak D call TRBD1 (5 bases). Per germline, CDR1 SGHVS and CDR2 FQNEAQ. The CDR3 is 14 amino acids. The CDR3 DNA sequence: TGTGCCAGCAGCTTAGGGGGCGTCTACAATGATCAGTTCTTC. This translates into CASSLGGVYNDQFF.

V is TRBV5-5 and J is TRBJ2-7; D uncertain. The CDR3 totals 14 residues. Deletions cut 4 bases from V and 3 bases from J, with 14 bases between. CDR1 and CDR2 from the germline V gene are SGHKS and YYEKEE (reference sequence). CDR3 in amino acids: CASSGPGTYYEQYF. Here the CDR3 DNA reads TGTGCCAGCAGCGGGCCAGGTACCTACTACGAGCAGTACTTC. Supplemented by reference TRBV5-5 and TRBJ2-7, the full variable domain reads DAGVTQSPTHLIKTRGQQVTLRCSPISGHKSVSWYQQVLGQGPQFIFQYYEKEERGRGNFPDRFSARQFPNYSSELNVNALLLGDSALYLCASSGPGTYYEQYFGPGTRLTVT.

The chain couples TRBV20-1 to TRBJ2-7; D is unresolved. Trimming took off 2 bases at V and 5 bases at J, with 13 bases between the two ends. CDR3 length: 13 residues. Per the germline V gene, CDR1 is DFQATT and CDR2 is SNEGSKA (reference sequence). The CDR3 DNA sequence: TGCAGTGCTAGATTTGCCCTTGGGGACGAGCAGTACTTC. This codes for CSARFALGDEQYF.

This sequence joins TRBV6-6 and TRBJ2-7; TRBD1 matches at 7 bases. This CDR3 has 14 amino acids. Germline lookup yields CDR1 MNHNY and CDR2 SVGAGI (reference sequence). With 6 bases clipped from V and 1 base from J, the junction kept 6 bases outside the gene matches. As DNA, the CDR3 is TGTGCCAGCAGGAATCCGGGACAGTCCTACGAGCAGTACTTC. Residues: CASRNPGQSYEQYF.

The rearrangement joins TRBV12-3 or TRBV12-4 to TRBJ2-7, with 11 bases lining up with TRBD1. The junction had 6 bases not matched to a gene; V was cut back by 6 bases and J by 5 bases. The CDR3 runs 14 residues. The DNA of the CDR3 is TGTGCCAGCAGACCGGGACAGGGGGACAACGAGCAGTACTTC. It codes for CASRPGQGDNEQYF.

This clonotype was seen a handful of times. This chain joins TRBV12-3 or TRBV12-4 and TRBJ1-4, with D tentatively TRBD1 (6 bases). This CDR3 has 14 residues. Trimming stripped 5 bases from V and 8 bases from J, with 15 bases between. In DNA form, the CDR3 reads TGTGCCAGCAGTCCATCTGGGGGGGCGGAAAAACTGTTTTTT. Protein product: CASSPSGGAEKLFF.

This clonotype was picked up many times. This rearrangement joins TRBV12-3 or TRBV12-4 to TRBJ2-7; no definite D call. Trimming left V 5 bases short and J 4 bases short, with 15 bases between. The CDR3 covers 14 residues. As DNA, the CDR3 is TGTGCCAGCAGTCCGTTCCAGGCTGAGTACGAGCAGTACTTC. It is translated as CASSPFQAEYEQYF.